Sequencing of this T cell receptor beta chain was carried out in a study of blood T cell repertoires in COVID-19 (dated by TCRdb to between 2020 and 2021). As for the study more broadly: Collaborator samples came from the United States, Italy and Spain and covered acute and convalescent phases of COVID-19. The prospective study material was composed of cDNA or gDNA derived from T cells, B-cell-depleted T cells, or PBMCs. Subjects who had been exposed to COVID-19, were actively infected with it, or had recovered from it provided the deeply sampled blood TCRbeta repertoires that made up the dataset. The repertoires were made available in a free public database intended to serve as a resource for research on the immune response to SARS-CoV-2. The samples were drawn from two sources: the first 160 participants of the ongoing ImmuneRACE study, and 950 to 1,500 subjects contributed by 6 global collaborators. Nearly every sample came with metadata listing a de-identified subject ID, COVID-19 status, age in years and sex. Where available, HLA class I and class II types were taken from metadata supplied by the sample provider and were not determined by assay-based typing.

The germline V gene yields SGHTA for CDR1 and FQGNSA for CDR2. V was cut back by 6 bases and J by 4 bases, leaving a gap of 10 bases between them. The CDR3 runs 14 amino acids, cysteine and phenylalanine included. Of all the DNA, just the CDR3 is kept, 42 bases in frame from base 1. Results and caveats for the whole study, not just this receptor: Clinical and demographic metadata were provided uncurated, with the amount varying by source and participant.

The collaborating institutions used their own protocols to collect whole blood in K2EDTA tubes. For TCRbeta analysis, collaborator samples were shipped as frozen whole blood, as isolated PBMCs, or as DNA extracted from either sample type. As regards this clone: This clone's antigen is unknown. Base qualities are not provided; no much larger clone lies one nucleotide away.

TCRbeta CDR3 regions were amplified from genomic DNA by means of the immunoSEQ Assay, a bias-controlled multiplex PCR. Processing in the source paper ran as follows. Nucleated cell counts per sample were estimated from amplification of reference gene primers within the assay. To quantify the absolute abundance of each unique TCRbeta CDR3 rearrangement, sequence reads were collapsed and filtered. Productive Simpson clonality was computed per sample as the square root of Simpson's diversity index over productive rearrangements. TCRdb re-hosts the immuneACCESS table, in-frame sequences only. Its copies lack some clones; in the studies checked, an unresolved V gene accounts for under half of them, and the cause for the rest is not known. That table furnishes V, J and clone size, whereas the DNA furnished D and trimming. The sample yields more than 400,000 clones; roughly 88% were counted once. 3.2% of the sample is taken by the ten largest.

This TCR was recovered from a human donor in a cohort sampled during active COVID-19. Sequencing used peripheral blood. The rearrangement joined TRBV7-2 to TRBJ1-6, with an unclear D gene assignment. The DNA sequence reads TGTGCCAGCAGGATGGGCAGATATAATTCACCCCTCCACTTT. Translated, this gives CASRMGRYNSPLHF.